These T cell receptor beta chains were read from a single sample in a study of T-cell memory formation after mild COVID-19. One entry per CDR3 protein, called by TCRdb with MiXCR from the 5' RACE reads. Among approximately 260,000 distinct CDR3 sequences listed, roughly 17% were seen once. The sample taken for sequencing was PBMCs or a T cell subset sorted from them (not recorded which). The receptors were gathered from a young man who had mild COVID-19 (a few samples of this study predate the infection). Cell type and time point are not known. The CDR3 runs from the conserved cysteine through the conserved F or W.

CDR3aa	v_gene
CAWSGQEGTEAFF	TRBV30
CASSITPDTEAFF	TRBV19
CASSRDYADTQYF	TRBV11-2
CASSYGRAAQETQYF	TRBV6-5
CASRPSSGGAGETQYF	TRBV4-1
CASSLIAGGQETQYF	TRBV7-3
CASSPRTGPTGELFF	TRBV2
CASSPPGGGADTQYF	TRBV28
CASSSGGTGATEAFF	TRBV5-1
CASSLERGTTTQYF	TRBV7-2
CSATGQGGRGDTQYF	TRBV20-1
CASSRGAGEDTQYF	TRBV4-3
CASRGSGANVLTF	TRBV9
CASARGSSETQYF	TRBV5-1
CAWSNYLEQYF	TRBV30
CASQPSGEADTQYF	TRBV12-3/TRBV12-4
CASSQAQGATRSPLHF	TRBV4-1
CASSPDREYTEAFF	TRBV6-5
CASQSPEVTGGGETQYF	TRBV28
CASSQDGAGSTDTQYF	TRBV4-3
CSARRGNTGELFF	TRBV20-1
CASSLAGPTTSGNTIYF	TRBV7-2
CASSLEPDYTEAFF	TRBV11-2
CASSLGGDWEQYF	TRBV5-4
CSARDPGGGQYF	TRBV20-1
CASSLVSGDAYGYTF	TRBV5-1
CAISSGTSTDTQYF	TRBV5-1
CASSYGKDYGYTF	TRBV6-2/TRBV6-3